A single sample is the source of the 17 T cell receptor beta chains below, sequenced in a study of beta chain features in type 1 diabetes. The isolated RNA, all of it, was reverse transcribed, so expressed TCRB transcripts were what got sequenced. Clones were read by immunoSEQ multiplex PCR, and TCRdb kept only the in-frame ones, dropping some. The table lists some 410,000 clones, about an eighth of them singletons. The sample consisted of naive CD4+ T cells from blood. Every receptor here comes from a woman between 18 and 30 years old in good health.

For the CDR3, the DNA is TGTGCCAGCAGTAGCCCCCTCCGGGGAGGAGGCTATGGCTACACCTTC. Residues: CASSSPLRGGGYGYTF. The chain is built from TRBV28 and TRBJ1-2; D remains unclear. CDR3 length: 16 residues. Trimming cost V 5 bases and J 4 bases, with 20 bases left between them. The germline V gene has CDR1 MDHEN and CDR2 SYDVKM.

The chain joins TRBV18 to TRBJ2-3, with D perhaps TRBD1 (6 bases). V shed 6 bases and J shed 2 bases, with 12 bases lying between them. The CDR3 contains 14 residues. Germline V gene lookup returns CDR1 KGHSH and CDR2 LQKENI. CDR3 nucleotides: TGTGCCAGCTCGCCCACAGGGACCACAGATACGCAGTATTTT. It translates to CASSPTGTTDTQYF. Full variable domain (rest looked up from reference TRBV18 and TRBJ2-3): NAGVMQNPRHLVRRRGQEARLRCSPMKGHSHVYWYRQLPEEGLKFMVYLQKENIIDESGMPKERFSAEFPKEGPSILRIQQVVRGDSAAYFCASSPTGTTDTQYFGPGTRLTVL.

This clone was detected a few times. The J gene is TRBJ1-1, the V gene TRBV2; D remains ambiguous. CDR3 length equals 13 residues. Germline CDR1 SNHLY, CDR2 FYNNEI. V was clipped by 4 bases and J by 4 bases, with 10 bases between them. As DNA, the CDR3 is TGTGCCAGCAGTGGAGGGCGTGGCACTGAAGCTTTCTTT. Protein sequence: CASSGGRGTEAFF.

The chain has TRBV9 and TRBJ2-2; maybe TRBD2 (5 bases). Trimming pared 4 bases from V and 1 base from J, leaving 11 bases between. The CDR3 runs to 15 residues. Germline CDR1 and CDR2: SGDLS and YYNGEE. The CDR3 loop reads CASSPREGNTGELFF. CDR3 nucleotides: TGTGCCAGCAGCCCCCGAGAGGGGAACACCGGGGAGCTGTTTTTT. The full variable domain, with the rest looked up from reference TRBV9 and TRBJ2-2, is DSGVTQTPKHLITATGQRVTLRCSPRSGDLSVYWYQQSLDQGLQFLIQYYNGEERAKGNILERFSAQQFPDLHSELNLSSLELGDSALYFCASSPREGNTGELFFGEGSRLTVL.

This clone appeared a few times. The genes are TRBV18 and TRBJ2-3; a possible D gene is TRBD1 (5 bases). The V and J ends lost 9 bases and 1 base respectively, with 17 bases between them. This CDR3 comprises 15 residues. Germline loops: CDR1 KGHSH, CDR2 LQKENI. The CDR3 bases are TGTGCCAGTACGGGCAGGGCCGGAGGCACAGATACGCAGTATTTT. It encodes CASTGRAGGTDTQYF.

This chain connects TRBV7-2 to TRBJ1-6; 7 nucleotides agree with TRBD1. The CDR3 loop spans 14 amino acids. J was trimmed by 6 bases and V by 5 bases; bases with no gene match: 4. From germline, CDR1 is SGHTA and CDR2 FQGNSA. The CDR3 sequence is CASSAYRGNSPLHF. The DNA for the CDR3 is TGTGCCAGCAGCGCATACAGGGGTAATTCACCCCTCCACTTT.

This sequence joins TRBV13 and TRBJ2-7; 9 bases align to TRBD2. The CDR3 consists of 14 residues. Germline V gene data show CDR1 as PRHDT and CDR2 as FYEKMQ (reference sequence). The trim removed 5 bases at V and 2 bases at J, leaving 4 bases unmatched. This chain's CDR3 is CASSPSGRTYEQYF. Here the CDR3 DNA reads TGTGCCAGCAGCCCCAGCGGGAGGACCTACGAGCAGTACTTC. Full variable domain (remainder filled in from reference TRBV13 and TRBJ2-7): AAGVIQSPRHLIKEKRETATLKCYPIPRHDTVYWYQQGPGQDPQFLISFYEKMQSDKGSIPDRFSAQQFSDYHSELNMSSLELGDSALYFCASSPSGRTYEQYFGPGTRLTVT.

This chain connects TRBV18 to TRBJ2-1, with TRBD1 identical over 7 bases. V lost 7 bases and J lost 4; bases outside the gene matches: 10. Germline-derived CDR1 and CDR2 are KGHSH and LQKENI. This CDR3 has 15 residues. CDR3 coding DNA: TGTGCCAGCTTCTCCGGGACAGAAAGTTACAATGAGCAGTTCTTC. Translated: CASFSGTESYNEQFF.

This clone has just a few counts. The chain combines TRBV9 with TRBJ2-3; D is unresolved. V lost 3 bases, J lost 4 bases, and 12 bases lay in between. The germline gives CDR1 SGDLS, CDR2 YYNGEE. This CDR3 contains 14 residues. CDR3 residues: CASSESLGPDTQYF. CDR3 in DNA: TGTGCCAGCAGCGAGAGTCTAGGCCCAGATACGCAGTATTTT.

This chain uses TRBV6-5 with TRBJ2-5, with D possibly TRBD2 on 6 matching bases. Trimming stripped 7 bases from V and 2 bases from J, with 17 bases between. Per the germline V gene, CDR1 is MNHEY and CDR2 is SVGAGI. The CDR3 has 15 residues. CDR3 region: CASNKDRGKQETQYF. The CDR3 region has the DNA TGTGCCAGCAACAAAGACCGGGGGAAACAAGAGACCCAGTACTTC.

The CDR3, as DNA: TGCGCCAGCAGCCAAGATCGTCGGGGTGAGCAGTTCTTC. This codes for CASSQDRRGEQFF. The chain uses TRBV4-1 and TRBJ2-1; TRBD2 is a possible D gene (5 bases). Trimming removed 0 bases at V and 9 bases at J, with 9 bases between. In germline, CDR1 is MGHRA, CDR2 YSYEKL. The CDR3 covers 13 residues.

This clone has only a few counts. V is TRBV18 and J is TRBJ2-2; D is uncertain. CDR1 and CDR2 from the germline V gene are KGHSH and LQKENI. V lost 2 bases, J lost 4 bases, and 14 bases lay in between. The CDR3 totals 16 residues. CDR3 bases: TGTGCCAGCTCACCAGTAGCTGGGTCGGCCACCGGGGAGCTGTTTTTT. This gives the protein CASSPVAGSATGELFF.

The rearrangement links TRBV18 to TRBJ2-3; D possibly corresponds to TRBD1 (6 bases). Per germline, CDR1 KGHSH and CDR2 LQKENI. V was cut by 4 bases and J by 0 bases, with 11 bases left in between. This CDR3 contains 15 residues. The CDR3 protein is CASSRRTDSTDTQYF. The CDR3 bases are TGTGCCAGCTCACGCCGGACAGACAGCACAGATACGCAGTATTTT.

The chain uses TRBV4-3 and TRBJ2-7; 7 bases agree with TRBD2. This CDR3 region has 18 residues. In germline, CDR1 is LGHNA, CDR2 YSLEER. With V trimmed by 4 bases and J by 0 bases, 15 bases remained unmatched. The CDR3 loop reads CASSLQTTAGFDSYEQYF. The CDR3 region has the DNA TGCGCCAGCAGCCTCCAGACTACAGCGGGGTTCGACTCCTACGAGCAGTACTTC.

CDR3 nucleotides: TGTGCCAGCAGCTCGCTCAGGGAATCCGGGGAGCTGTTTTTT. Its protein product is CASSSLRESGELFF. This chain links TRBV7-9 with TRBJ2-2; D is perhaps TRBD1 (5 bases). Germline lookup yields CDR1 SEHNR and CDR2 FQNEAQ (reference sequence). V dropped 4 bases and J dropped 6 bases, with 12 bases sitting between them. The CDR3 contains 14 residues.

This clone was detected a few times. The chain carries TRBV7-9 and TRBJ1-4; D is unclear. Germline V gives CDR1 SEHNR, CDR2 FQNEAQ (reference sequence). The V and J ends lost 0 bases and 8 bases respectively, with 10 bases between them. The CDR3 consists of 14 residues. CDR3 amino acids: CASSLAPRTEKLFF. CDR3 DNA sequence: TGTGCCAGCAGCTTAGCCCCCAGAACGGAAAAACTGTTTTTT. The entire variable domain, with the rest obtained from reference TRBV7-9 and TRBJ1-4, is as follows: DTGVSQNPRHKITKRGQNVTFRCDPISEHNRLYWYRQTLGQGPEFLTYFQNEAQLEKSRLLSDRFSAERPKGSFSTLEIQRTEQGDSAMYLCASSLAPRTEKLFFGSGTQLSVL.

As DNA, the CDR3 is TGCGCCAGCAGCCAAGGGGCACTAGGACGGAATGAGCAGTTCTTC. Translation gives CASSQGALGRNEQFF. The chain has TRBV4-1 and TRBJ2-1; TRBD2 might be the D (5 bases). Germline V CDR1 and CDR2: MGHRA, YSYEKL. This CDR3 spans 15 amino acids. Trimming removed 1 base at V and 7 bases at J, with 14 bases between.